The T cell receptor (beta chain) described here comes from a study of T cell responses to AZD1222 COVID-19 vaccine. Study conclusions and caveats: Compared with day 0, the breadth and depth of the Spike-specific TCR repertoire rose significantly after two doses of AZD1222. Repertoire samples came only from after the peak T cell response. Donors were chiefly white British, with a greater number of females, and clonal diversity was perhaps underestimated.

Worth noting for this clone: Its antigen is unidentified.

Sequenced by immunoSEQ multiplex PCR; TCRdb stores in-frame clones only, minus some. The sample consists of around 180,000 clones, around 90% of them appearing once. Unmatched junction bases numbered 10, after V lost 8 bases and J lost 3 bases. Germline values: CDR1 SNHLY, CDR2 FYNNEI. CDR3 length equals 14 residues. This TCR was recovered from an adult who received the AZD1222 COVID-19 vaccine. V and J are TRBV2 and TRBJ2-7, with 7 bases that match TRBD1. The sequenced sample was peripheral blood, obtained 28 days after the second AZD1222 dose. In DNA, the CDR3 is TGTGCCAGCTGTTTAGGACAGGCGTTCTACGAGCAGTACTTC. It yields the protein CASCLGQAFYEQYF. The full variable domain, with the rest looked up from reference TRBV2 and TRBJ2-7, is EPEVTQTPSHQVTQMGQEVILRCVPISNHLYFYWYRQILGQKVEFLVSFYNNEISEKSEIFDDQFSVERPDGSNFTLKIRSTKLEDSAMYFCASCLGQAFYEQYFGPGTRLTVT.